This TCR beta chain was captured by sequencing in a study of post-analysis software for immune sequencing data. Study-wide results and caveats: Patients had higher frequencies than controls of five TRBV segments, including TRBV5-6, TRBV5-1 and TRBV20-1. Among multiple sclerosis patients, normalized Chao1 diversity was significantly below that of controls.

The TCR beta cDNA libraries contained unique molecular identifiers. TCRdb used MiXCR to reprocess the PCR reads, holding one entry per CDR3 protein. The repertoire holds 600,000 to 750,000 distinct CDR3 sequences, with more than 50% as singletons. The CDR3 sequence is 16 residues long. The germline V gene encodes CDR1 SGHRS and CDR2 YFSETQ. V was pared by 0 bases and J by 3 bases, with 9 bases of the junction left unmatched. On this clonotype: Its cognate antigen is unknown.

This TCR was sampled from a girl aged 2-9 years with multiple sclerosis. The sequenced sample consisted of blood. The genes are TRBV5-1 and TRBJ2-7, with 7 positions matching TRBD2. CDR3 in DNA: TGCGCCAGCAGCTTGGGCGGGAGTGGAGTGGTCTACGAGCAGTACTTC. Residues: CASSLGGSGVVYEQYF. The complete variable domain, with remaining parts taken from reference TRBV5-1 and TRBJ2-7, reads KAGVTQTPRYLIKTRGQQVTLSCSPISGHRSVSWYQQTPGQGLQFLFEYFSETQRNKGNFPGRFSGRQFSNSRSEMNVSTLELGDSALYLCASSLGGSGVVYEQYFGPGTRLTVT.